The clone carrying this T cell receptor beta chain came up many times. The entry originates in a study of T-cell reconstitution after alpha-beta-depleted transplantation in children. Unique molecular identifiers were incorporated during preparation of the TCRbeta library. TCRdb re-analysed the PCR reads in MiXCR, keeping a single row per CDR3 protein. Among just under 350,000 distinct CDR3 sequences listed, roughly 16% were seen once. Germline-derived CDR1 and CDR2 are MDHEN and SYDVKM. The trim removed 2 bases at V and 9 bases at J, leaving 10 bases unmatched. The length of the CDR3 is 15 residues. The sequencing used PBMCs, mostly from graft donor cells, collected 360 days after TCRalphabeta/CD19-depleted stem cell transplant. This clonotype originated in a male patient under 10 years old who had a stem cell transplant for acute lymphoblastic leukemia, so the T cells may come from the graft donor. The V call is TRBV28, the J call TRBJ2-1; 7 nucleotides align to TRBD1. In nucleotides, the CDR3 is TGTGCCAGCAGTTTAGCGGACAGGTCCAAGGTTGAGCAGTTCTTC. It is translated as CASSLADRSKVEQFF.